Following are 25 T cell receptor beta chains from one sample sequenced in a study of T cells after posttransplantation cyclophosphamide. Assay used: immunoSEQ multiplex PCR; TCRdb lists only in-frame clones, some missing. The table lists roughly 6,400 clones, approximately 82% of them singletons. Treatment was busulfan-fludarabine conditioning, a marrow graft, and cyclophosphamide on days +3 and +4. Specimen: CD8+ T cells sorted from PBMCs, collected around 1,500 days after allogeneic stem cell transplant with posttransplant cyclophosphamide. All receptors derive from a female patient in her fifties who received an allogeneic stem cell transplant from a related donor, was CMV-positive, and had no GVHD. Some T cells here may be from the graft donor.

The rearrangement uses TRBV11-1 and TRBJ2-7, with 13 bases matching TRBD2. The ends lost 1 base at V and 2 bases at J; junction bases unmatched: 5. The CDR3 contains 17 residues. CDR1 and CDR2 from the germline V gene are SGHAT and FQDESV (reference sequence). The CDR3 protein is CASSLGGLAGVAYEQYF. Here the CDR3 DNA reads TGTGCCAGCAGCTTAGGAGGACTAGCGGGAGTTGCCTACGAGCAGTACTTC.

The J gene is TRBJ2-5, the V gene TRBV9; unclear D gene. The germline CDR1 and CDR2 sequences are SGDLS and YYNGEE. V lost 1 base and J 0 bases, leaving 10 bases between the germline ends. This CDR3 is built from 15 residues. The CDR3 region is CASSVSLEYQETQYF. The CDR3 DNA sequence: TGTGCCAGCAGCGTAAGTTTAGAGTACCAAGAGACCCAGTACTTC.

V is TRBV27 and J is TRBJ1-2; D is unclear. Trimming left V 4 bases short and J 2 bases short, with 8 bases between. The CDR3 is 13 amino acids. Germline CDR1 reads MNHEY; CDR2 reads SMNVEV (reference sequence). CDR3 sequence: CASSSALNYGYTF. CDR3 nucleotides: TGTGCCAGCAGTTCCGCACTCAACTATGGCTACACCTTC.

DNA for the CDR3: TGTGCCAGTAGTATAGACCGCTCCTACGAGCAGTACTTC. This encodes CASSIDRSYEQYF. The chain couples TRBV19 to TRBJ2-7; no definite D call. Trimming took 0 bases from V and 0 from J, leaving 3 bases between them. The length of the CDR3 is 13 residues. Germline V gene sequence: CDR1 LNHDA, CDR2 SQIVND (reference sequence).

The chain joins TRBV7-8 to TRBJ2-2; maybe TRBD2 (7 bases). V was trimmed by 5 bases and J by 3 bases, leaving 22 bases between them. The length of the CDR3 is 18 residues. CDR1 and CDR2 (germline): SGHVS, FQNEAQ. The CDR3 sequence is CASSPLSGTPSYTGELFF. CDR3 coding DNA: TGTGCCAGCAGCCCCCTGAGCGGGACACCTTCCTACACCGGGGAGCTGTTTTTT.

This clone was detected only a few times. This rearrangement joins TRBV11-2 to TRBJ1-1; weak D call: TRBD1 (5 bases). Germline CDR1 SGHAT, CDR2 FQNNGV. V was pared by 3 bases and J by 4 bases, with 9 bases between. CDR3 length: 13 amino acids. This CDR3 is CASSFRDGTEAFF. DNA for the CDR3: TGTGCCAGCAGCTTCAGGGATGGCACTGAAGCTTTCTTT.

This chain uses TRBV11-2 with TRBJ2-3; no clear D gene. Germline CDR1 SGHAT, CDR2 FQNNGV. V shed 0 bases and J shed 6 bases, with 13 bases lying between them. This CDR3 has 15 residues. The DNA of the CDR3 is TGTGCCAGCAGCTTAGATCCCGGAGTTTTGGATACGCAGTATTTT. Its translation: CASSLDPGVLDTQYF. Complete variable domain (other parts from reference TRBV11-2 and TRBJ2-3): EAGVAQSPRYKIIEKRQSVAFWCNPISGHATLYWYQQILGQGPKLLIQFQNNGVVDDSQLPKDRFSAERLKGVDSTLKIQPAKLEDSAVYLCASSLDPGVLDTQYFGPGTRLTVL.

CDR3 coding DNA: TGTGCCAGCAGCCACACTAGCGGGAGTTACAATGAGCAGTTCTTC. This sequence encodes CASSHTSGSYNEQFF. This chain joins TRBV4-2 and TRBJ2-1; TRBD2 matches 11 bases. The CDR3 is 15 residues long. Germline lookup yields CDR1 LGHNA and CDR2 YNFKEQ. V shed 3 bases and J 4 bases; nucleotides not matched to a gene: 2.

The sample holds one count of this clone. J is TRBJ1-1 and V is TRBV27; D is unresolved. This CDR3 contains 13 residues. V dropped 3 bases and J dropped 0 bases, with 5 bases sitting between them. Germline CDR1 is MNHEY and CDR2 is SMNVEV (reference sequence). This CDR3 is CASSFNLNTEAFF. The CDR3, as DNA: TGTGCCAGCAGTTTTAATCTGAACACTGAAGCTTTCTTT.

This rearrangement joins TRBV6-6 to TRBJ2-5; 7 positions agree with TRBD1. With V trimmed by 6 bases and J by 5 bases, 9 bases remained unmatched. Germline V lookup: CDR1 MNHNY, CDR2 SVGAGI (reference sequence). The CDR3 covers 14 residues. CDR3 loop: CASSLTGTQETQYF. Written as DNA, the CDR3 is TGTGCCAGCAGCCTGACAGGGACCCAGGAGACCCAGTACTTC.

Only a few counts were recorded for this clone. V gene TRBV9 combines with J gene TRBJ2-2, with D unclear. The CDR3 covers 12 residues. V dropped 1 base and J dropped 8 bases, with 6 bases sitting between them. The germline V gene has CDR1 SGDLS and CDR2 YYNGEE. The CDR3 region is CASSVRTGELFF. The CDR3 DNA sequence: TGTGCCAGCAGCGTAAGAACTGGGGAGCTGTTTTTT.

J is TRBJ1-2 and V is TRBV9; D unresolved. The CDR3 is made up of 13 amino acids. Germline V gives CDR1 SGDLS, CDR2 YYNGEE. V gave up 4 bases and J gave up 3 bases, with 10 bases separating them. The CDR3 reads CASSPTADYGYTF. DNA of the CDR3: TGTGCCAGCAGCCCCACGGCGGACTATGGCTACACCTTC.

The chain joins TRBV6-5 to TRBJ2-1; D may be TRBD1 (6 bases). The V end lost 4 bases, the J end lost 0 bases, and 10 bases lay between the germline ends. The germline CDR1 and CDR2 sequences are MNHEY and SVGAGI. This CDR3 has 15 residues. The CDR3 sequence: CASSSGQFSYNEQFF. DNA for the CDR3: TGTGCCAGCAGTTCCGGACAGTTCTCCTACAATGAGCAGTTCTTC.

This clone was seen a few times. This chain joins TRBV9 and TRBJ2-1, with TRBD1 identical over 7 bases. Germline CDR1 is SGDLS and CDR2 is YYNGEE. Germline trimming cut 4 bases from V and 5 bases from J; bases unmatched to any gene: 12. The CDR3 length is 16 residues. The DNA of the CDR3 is TGTGCCAGCAGCTCAGCCTGGGACAGACGAAACAATGAGCAGTTCTTC. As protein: CASSSAWDRRNNEQFF.

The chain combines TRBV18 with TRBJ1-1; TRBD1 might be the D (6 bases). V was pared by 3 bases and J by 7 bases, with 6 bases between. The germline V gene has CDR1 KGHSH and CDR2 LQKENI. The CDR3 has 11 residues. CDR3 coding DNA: TGTGCCAGCTCACCGGACAGTGAAGCTTTCTTT. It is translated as CASSPDSEAFF. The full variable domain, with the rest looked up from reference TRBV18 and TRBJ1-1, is NAGVMQNPRHLVRRRGQEARLRCSPMKGHSHVYWYRQLPEEGLKFMVYLQKENIIDESGMPKERFSAEFPKEGPSILRIQQVVRGDSAAYFCASSPDSEAFFGQGTRLTVV.

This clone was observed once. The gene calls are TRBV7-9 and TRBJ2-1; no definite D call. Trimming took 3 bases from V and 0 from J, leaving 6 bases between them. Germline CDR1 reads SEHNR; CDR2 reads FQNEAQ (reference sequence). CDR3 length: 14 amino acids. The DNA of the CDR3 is TGTGCCAGCAGCTTCGGTAGCTCCTACAATGAGCAGTTCTTC. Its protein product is CASSFGSSYNEQFF.

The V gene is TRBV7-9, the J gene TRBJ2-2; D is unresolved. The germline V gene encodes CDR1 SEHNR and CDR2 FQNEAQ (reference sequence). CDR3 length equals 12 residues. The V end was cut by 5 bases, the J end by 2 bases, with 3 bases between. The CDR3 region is CASSLNTGELFF. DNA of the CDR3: TGTGCCAGCAGCCTAAACACCGGGGAGCTGTTTTTT.

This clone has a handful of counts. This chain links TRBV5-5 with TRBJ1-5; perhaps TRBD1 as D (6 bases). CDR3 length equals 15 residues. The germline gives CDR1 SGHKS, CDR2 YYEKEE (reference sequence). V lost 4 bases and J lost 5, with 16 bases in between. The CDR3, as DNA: TGTGCCAGCAGCCAAGATCCCAGGGGCGATCAGCCCCAGCATTTT. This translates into CASSQDPRGDQPQHF.

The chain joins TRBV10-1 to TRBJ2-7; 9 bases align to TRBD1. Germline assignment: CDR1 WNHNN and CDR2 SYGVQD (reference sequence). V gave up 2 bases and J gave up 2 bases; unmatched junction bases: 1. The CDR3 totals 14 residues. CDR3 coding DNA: TGCGCCAGCAGTGAGGGACAGGGGACCTACGAGCAGTACTTC. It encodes CASSEGQGTYEQYF.

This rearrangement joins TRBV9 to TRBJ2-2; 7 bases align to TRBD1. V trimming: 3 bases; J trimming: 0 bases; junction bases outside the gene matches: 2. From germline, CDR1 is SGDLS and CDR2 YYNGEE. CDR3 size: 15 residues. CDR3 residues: CASSGDRANTGELFF. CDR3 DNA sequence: TGTGCCAGCAGCGGCGACAGGGCGAACACCGGGGAGCTGTTTTTT.

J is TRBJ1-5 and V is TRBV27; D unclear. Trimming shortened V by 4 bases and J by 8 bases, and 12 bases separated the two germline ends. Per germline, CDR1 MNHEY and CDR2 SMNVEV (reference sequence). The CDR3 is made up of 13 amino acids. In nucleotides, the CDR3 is TGTGCCAGCAGTTCCCGCGATTTAGAGCCCCAGCATTTT. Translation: CASSSRDLEPQHF.

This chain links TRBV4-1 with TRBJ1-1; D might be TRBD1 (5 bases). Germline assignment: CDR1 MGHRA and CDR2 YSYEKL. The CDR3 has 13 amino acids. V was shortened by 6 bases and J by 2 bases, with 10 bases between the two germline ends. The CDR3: CASSRRGNTEAFF. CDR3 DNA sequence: TGCGCCAGCAGTCGAAGGGGCAACACTGAAGCTTTCTTT.

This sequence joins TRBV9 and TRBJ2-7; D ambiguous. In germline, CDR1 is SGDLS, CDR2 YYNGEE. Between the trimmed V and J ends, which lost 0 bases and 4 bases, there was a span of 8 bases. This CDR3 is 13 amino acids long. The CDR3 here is CASSVAVSYEQYF. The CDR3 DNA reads TGTGCCAGCAGCGTAGCGGTATCGTACGAGCAGTACTTC.

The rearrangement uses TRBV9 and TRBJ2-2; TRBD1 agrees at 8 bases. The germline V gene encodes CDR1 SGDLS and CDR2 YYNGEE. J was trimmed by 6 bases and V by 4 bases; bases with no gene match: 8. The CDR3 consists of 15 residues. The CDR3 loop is CASSLRQGLSGELFF. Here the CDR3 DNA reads TGTGCCAGCAGCCTTCGACAGGGGCTGTCCGGGGAGCTGTTTTTT.

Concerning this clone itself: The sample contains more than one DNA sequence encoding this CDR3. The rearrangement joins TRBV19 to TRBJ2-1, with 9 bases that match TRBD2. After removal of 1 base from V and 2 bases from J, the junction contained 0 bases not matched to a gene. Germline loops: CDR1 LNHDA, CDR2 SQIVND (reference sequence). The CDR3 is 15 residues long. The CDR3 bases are TGTGCCAGTAGTATAGGCGGGAGGGCCTACAATGAGCAGTTCTTC. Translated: CASSIGGRAYNEQFF.